Listed below are T cell receptor beta chains from one sample, sequenced in a study of T cell responses to AZD1222 COVID-19 vaccine. Data came from immunoSEQ multiplex PCR; TCRdb stores just in-frame clones and leaves some out. This sample carries some 150,000 clones, about 92% of them seen once, and the ten largest clones take approximately 3.3%. The material was peripheral blood, obtained 28 days after the second AZD1222 dose. These receptors originate from an adult who received the AZD1222 COVID-19 vaccine. CDR3s include the opening cysteine and the closing phenylalanine or tryptophan. The D gene is left open where the match is weak. Rows give clone size only sometimes, using once, few, many, or a class for an expanded clone.

abundance,d_gene,v_gene,j_gene,CDR3aa,CDR3nt
.,.,TRBV7-2,TRBJ2-6,CASSSPPRANVLTF,TGTGCCAGCAGCTCACCTCCGAGGGCCAACGTCCTGACTTTC
.,.,TRBV7-9,TRBJ2-7,CASSLEPHGQFYEQYF,TGTGCCAGCAGCTTAGAGCCCCATGGGCAGTTCTACGAGCAGTACTTC
.,.,TRBV6-2/TRBV6-3,TRBJ1-5,CASSYLSSTVNQPQHF,TGTGCCAGCAGTTACTTAAGTTCGACAGTTAATCAGCCCCAGCATTTT
.,TRBD1,TRBV24-1,TRBJ2-2,CATSDPTGGDTGELFF,TGTGCCACCAGTGATCCTACAGGGGGAGACACCGGGGAGCTGTTTTTT
.,.,TRBV10-1,TRBJ2-5,CASRLTRNQETQYF,TGCGCCAGCAGGTTAACGAGGAATCAAGAGACCCAGTACTTC
.,TRBD2,TRBV24-1,TRBJ2-5,CATSDSLREAQYF,TGTGCCACCAGTGATTCCCTACGGGAGGCCCAGTACTTC
.,TRBD1,TRBV19,TRBJ1-2,CASSSGQGNYGYTF,TGTGCCAGTAGTTCGGGACAGGGAAACTATGGCTACACCTTC
.,.,TRBV3-1/TRBV3-2,TRBJ2-7,CASSPATNQGTYEQYF,TGTGCCAGCAGTCCCGCGACTAATCAAGGGACCTACGAGCAGTACTTC
.,TRBD1,TRBV12-5,TRBJ1-1,CASGSLFPTGITEAFF,TGTGCTAGTGGTTCCCTCTTCCCGACAGGGATAACTGAAGCTTTCTTT
once,.,TRBV4-2,TRBJ1-5,CASSQDGLGLKSNQPQHF,TGTGCCAGCAGCCAAGATGGCCTCGGCCTCAAGAGCAATCAGCCCCAGCATTTT
.,.,TRBV7-8,TRBJ1-5,CASSLVLYQPQHF,TGTGCCAGCAGCTTAGTCCTTTATCAGCCCCAGCATTTT
.,.,TRBV5-1,TRBJ2-7,CASSLGAADSPQYF,TGCGCCAGCAGCCTCGGGGCGGCAGACAGTCCCCAGTACTTC
.,TRBD2,TRBV6-2/TRBV6-3,TRBJ2-1,CASSYPLAAYNEQFF,TGTGCCAGCAGTTACCCGCTAGCGGCGTACAATGAGCAGTTCTTC
.,.,TRBV29-1,TRBJ2-7,CSVVSGINEQYF,TGCAGCGTTGTTAGTGGGATCAACGAGCAGTACTTC
once,.,TRBV10-3,TRBJ2-7,CAIGARGDYEQYF,TGTGCCATCGGGGCAAGGGGGGACTACGAGCAGTACTTC
.,TRBD2,TRBV28,TRBJ2-2,CASTGSAGETGELFF,TGTGCCAGCACGGGTAGCGCGGGAGAAACCGGGGAGCTGTTTTTT
once,TRBD2,TRBV2,TRBJ2-1,CASTGGNDEQFF,TGTGCCAGCACGGGAGGGAACGATGAGCAGTTCTTC
.,.,TRBV6-4,TRBJ2-3,CASSDSLNTQYF,TGTGCCAGCAGTGACTCCTTGAATACGCAGTATTTT
.,TRBD1,TRBV27,TRBJ2-7,CASSSTPRDSYEQYF,TGTGCCAGCAGTTCTACACCCCGGGACAGCTACGAGCAGTACTTC
.,TRBD2,TRBV3-1/TRBV3-2,TRBJ2-2,CASSLGWAGVRELFF,TGTGCCAGCAGCCTTGGATGGGCGGGAGTCAGGGAGCTGTTTTTT